Following are 8 T cell receptor beta chains from one sample sequenced in a study of response to subunit inactivated influenza vaccine listed by TCRdb under 2018. Library construction relied on RT-PCR. Sequencing relied on an Illumina HiSeq 2500. TCRdb trimmed the raw reads at Q25, called clones with MiXCR and kept productive beta chains. Each entry merges the rows of one CDR3 protein and shows their most common DNA and genes. In all, the sample holds under 500,000 distinct CDR3 sequences, and roughly 9.8% of those were seen once. Of the sample, roughly 12% is held by the ten largest clones. The time point label of this sample denotes: around 42 days after influenza vaccine administration. The material was PBMCs from blood, obtained roughly 6 weeks after vaccination. The source of these receptors is a middle-aged man who received an inactivated influenza vaccine. Donor details come from another sample of the same person, matched by shared clones.

The rearrangement links TRBV6-5 to TRBJ2-1; 7 nucleotides align to TRBD2. V shed 0 bases and J 3 bases; nucleotides not matched to a gene: 2. The CDR3 consists of 15 residues. Germline V gives CDR1 MNHEY, CDR2 SVGAGI. Here the CDR3 DNA reads TGTGCCAGCAGTTACTCGAGCGGGGTCTACAATGAGCAGTTCTTC. Translated: CASSYSSGVYNEQFF.

This clonotype has more than one count but fewer than ten. The gene calls are TRBV20-1 and TRBJ2-1, with D possibly TRBD2 on 7 matching bases. Between the trimmed V and J ends, which lost 3 bases and 3 bases, there was a span of 15 bases. CDR1 and CDR2 (germline): DFQATT, SNEGSKA (reference sequence). CDR3 length equals 15 residues. The CDR3 DNA reads as TGCAGTGCTAGTCGCGGGGGCCTGCGCTACAATGAGCAGTTCTTC. It yields the protein CSASRGGLRYNEQFF.

This clonotype was detected only a few times. This sequence joins TRBV6-1 and TRBJ2-5; 7 bases map to TRBD1. V trimming: 7 bases; J trimming: 4 bases; junction bases outside the gene matches: 12. The germline V gene encodes CDR1 MNHNS and CDR2 SASEGT. There are 15 residues in the CDR3. CDR3 nucleotides: TGTGCCAGCACTCCTTACAGGGGTAGGAGAGAGACCCAGTACTTC. It specifies CASTPYRGRRETQYF.

This clonotype was detected once. The rearrangement uses TRBV5-1 and TRBJ2-7; tentative D call: TRBD1 (6 bases). Germline lookup yields CDR1 SGHRS and CDR2 YFSETQ. CDR3 size: 15 residues. Trimming cost V 3 bases and J 3 bases, with 16 bases left between them. The CDR3 sequence: CASSYLDSRSYEQYF. CDR3 in DNA: TGCGCCAGCAGCTACCTGGACAGCCGAAGCTACGAGCAGTACTTC. The whole variable domain, remainder taken from reference TRBV5-1 and TRBJ2-7, is KAGVTQTPRYLIKTRGQQVTLSCSPISGHRSVSWYQQTPGQGLQFLFEYFSETQRNKGNFPGRFSGRQFSNSRSEMNVSTLELGDSALYLCASSYLDSRSYEQYFGPGTRLTVT.

This clonotype was recorded a few times. The chain recombines TRBV6-2 or TRBV6-3 with TRBJ2-7, with TRBD1 matching 8 bases. CDR1 and CDR2 from the germline V gene are MNHEY and SVGEGT. The CDR3 runs to 20 residues. J lost 4 bases, V lost 6 bases, and 26 bases had no gene match. The CDR3 region has the DNA TGTGCCAGCAGACTCACAGGGGGAGGAAGGCCAGAGGTGTTTCCATACGAGCAGTACTTC. Translated: CASRLTGGGRPEVFPYEQYF.

This clonotype was recorded a few times. The J gene is TRBJ1-6, the V gene TRBV15; the D is unclear. This CDR3 has 13 amino acids. Trimming cost V 7 bases and J 7 bases, with 11 bases left between them. CDR1 is LNHNV, CDR2 YYDKDF, per germline (reference sequence). CDR3 DNA sequence: TGTGCCACCACCCGGGAACTGAATTCACCCCTCCACTTT. Protein product: CATTRELNSPLHF.

The chain uses TRBV20-1 and TRBJ2-4; D possibly corresponds to TRBD1 (5 bases). Looked up from germline, CDR1 is DFQATT and CDR2 is SNEGSKA (reference sequence). Trimming cost V 4 bases and J 6 bases, with 16 bases left between them. The CDR3 is 14 residues long. CDR3 loop: CSANSRASINIQYF. The DNA for the CDR3 is TGCAGTGCTAACTCCAGGGCCTCTATAAACATTCAGTACTTC.

The chain recombines TRBV28 with TRBJ2-3, with TRBD1 identical over 9 bases. CDR3 length equals 17 residues. CDR1 is MDHEN and CDR2 is SYDVKM in the germline V gene. V gave up 4 bases and J gave up 0 bases; unmatched junction bases: 8. Here the CDR3 reads CASSSPGQGYSTDTQYF. The CDR3 region has the DNA TGTGCCAGCAGTTCGCCGGGACAGGGTTATAGCACAGATACGCAGTATTTT.